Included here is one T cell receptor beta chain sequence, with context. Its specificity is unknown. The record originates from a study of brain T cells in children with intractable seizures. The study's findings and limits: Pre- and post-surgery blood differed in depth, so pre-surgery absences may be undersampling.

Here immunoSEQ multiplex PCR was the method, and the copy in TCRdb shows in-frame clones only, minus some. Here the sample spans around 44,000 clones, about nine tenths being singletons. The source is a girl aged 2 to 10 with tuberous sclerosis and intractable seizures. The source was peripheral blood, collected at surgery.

The CDR3, as DNA: TGTGCCAGCTCACCCGGAAGAACTAGCGGGGGATACAATGAGCAGTTCTTC. This translates into CASSPGRTSGGYNEQFF. The genes are TRBV18 and TRBJ2-1, with TRBD2 identical over 11 bases. Germline CDR1 KGHSH, CDR2 LQKENI. V gave up 3 bases and J gave up 4 bases; unmatched junction bases: 8. CDR3 length equals 17 residues. The full variable domain, its missing parts supplied by reference TRBV18 and TRBJ2-1, is NAGVMQNPRHLVRRRGQEARLRCSPMKGHSHVYWYRQLPEEGLKFMVYLQKENIIDESGMPKERFSAEFPKEGPSILRIQQVVRGDSAAYFCASSPGRTSGGYNEQFFGPGTRLTVL.